This TCR beta chain was recorded in a study of tumor-infiltrating lymphocytes in primary liver carcinoma. Across the study: Surgical resection served as treatment for the primary liver carcinoma of these patients. Sample yields of productive TCRbeta reads, ranging from roughly 3.65 to 8 million, were similar across tissue types. General observations from the study: Tumors had a top-250-clone fraction that was significantly higher than blood (p = 0.039).

Total RNA amounting to 450 to 500 ng was the source from which TCR beta cDNA was made with a constant-region primer. Three rounds of nested multiplex PCR with slightly modified ARM-PCR produced TCR beta libraries. The study ran its first two PCR rounds for roughly 10 cycles each, using TRBV1-TRBV30 forward primers and a C-beta reverse primer. One entry per CDR3 protein results from TCRdb running MiXCR on the multiplex PCR reads. The sample includes some 200,000 distinct CDR3 sequences, less than 75% seen only once; the top ten take 7% to 8.5%. On this clonotype: Its cognate antigen is unknown.

Germline DNA was also extracted, and blood RNA derived from unsorted whole blood. After removal of 5 bases from V and 6 bases from J, the junction contained 12 bases not matched to a gene. The germline CDR1 and CDR2 sequences are MDHEN and SYDVKM. The CDR3 contains 15 residues. The receptor comes from a woman aged 60 to 75 with primary liver carcinoma and hepatitis B virus infection. The source material was peripheral blood. The genes are TRBV28 and TRBJ2-7; TRBD1 aligns across 8 bases. CDR3 region: CASSPRGTGGCEQYF. The CDR3 DNA is TGTGCCAGCAGTCCACGGGGGACAGGAGGCTGCGAGCAGTACTTC.